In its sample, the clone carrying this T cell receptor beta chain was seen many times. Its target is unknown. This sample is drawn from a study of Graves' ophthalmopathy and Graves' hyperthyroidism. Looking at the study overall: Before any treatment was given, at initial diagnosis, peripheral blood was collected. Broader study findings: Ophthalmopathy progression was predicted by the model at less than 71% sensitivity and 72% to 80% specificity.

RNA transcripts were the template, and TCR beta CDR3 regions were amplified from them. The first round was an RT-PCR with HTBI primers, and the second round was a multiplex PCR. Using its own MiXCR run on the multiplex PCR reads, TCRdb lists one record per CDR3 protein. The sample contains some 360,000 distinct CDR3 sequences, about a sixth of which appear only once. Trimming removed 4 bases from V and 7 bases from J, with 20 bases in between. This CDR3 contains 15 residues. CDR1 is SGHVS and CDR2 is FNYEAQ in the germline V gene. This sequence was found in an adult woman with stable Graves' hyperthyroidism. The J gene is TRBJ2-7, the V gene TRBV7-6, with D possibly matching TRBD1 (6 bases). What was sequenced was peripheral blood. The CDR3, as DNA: TGTGCCAGCAGCTACCAGACAGGTGGGGCGAGGGAGCAGTACTTC. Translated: CASSYQTGGAREQYF.